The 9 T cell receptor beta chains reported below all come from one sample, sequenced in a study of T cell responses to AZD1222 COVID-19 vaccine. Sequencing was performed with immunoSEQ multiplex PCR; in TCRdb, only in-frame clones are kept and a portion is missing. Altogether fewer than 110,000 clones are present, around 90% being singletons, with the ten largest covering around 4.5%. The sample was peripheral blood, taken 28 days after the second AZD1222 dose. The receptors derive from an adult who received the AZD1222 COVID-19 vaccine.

In nucleotides, the CDR3 is TGTGCCAGCAGTGATTGGCACGGAGCGGGTACGCAGTATTTT. This gives the protein CASSDWHGAGTQYF. This chain links TRBV6-1 with TRBJ2-3; a possible D gene is TRBD2 (6 bases). The CDR3 runs 14 residues. Trimming pared 3 bases from V and 8 bases from J, leaving 15 bases between. Per germline, CDR1 MNHNS and CDR2 SASEGT.

CDR3 coding DNA: TGTGCCAGCAGACCCACTAGCGGAACCTACAATGAGCAGTTCTTC. This encodes CASRPTSGTYNEQFF. V is TRBV2 and J is TRBJ2-1; 8 nucleotides match TRBD2. Trimming removed 6 bases from V and 2 bases from J; junction bases left unmatched: 6. CDR1 and CDR2 (germline): SNHLY, FYNNEI. The CDR3 length is 15 residues. Filled out from reference TRBV2 and TRBJ2-1, the complete variable domain reads EPEVTQTPSHQVTQMGQEVILRCVPISNHLYFYWYRQILGQKVEFLVSFYNNEISEKSEIFDDQFSVERPDGSNFTLKIRSTKLEDSAMYFCASRPTSGTYNEQFFGPGTRLTVL.

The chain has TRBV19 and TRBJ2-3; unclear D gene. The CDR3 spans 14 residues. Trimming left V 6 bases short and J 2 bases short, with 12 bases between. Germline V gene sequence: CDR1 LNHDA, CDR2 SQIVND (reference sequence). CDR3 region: CASSTTRSTDTQYF. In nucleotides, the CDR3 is TGTGCCAGTAGCACCACTCGGTCCACAGATACGCAGTATTTT.

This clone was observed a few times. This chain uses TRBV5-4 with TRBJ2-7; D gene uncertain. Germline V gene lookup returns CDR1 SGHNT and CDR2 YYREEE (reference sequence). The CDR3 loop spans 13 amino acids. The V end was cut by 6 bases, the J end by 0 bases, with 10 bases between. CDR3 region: CASKPGDSYEQYF. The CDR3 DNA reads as TGTGCCAGCAAACCTGGGGACTCCTACGAGCAGTACTTC.

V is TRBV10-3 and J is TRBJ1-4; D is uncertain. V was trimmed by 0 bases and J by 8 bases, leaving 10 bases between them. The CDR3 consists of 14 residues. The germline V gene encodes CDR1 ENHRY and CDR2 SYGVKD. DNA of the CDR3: TGTGCCATCAGTGAGTCGGGAGGATACGAAAAACTGTTTTTT. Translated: CAISESGGYEKLFF.

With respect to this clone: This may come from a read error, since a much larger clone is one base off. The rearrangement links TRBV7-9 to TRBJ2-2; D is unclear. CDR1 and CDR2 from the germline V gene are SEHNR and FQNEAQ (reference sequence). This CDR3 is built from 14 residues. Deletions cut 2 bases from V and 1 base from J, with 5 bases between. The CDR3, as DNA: TGTGCCAGCAGCTTACACGGGAACACCGGGGAGCTGTTTTTT. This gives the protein CASSLHGNTGELFF.

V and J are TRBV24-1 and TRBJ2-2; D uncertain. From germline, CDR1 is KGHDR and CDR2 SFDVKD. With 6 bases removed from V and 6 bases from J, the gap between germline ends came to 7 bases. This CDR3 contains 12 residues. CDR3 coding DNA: TGTGCCACCAGTCCAAGGGCCGGGGAGCTGTTTTTT. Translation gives CATSPRAGELFF.

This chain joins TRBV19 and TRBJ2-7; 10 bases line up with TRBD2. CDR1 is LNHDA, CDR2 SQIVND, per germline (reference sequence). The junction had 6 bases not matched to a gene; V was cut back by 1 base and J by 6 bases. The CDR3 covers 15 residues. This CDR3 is CASSIGTGTSVEQYF. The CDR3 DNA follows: TGTGCCAGTAGTATAGGCACCGGGACTAGCGTCGAGCAGTACTTC.

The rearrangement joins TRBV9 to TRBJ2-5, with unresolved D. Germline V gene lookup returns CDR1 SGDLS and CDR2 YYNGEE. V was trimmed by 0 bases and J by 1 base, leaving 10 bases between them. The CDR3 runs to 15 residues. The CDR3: CASSVAPRTQETQYF. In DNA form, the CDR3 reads TGTGCCAGCAGCGTAGCTCCGCGGACCCAAGAGACCCAGTACTTC.